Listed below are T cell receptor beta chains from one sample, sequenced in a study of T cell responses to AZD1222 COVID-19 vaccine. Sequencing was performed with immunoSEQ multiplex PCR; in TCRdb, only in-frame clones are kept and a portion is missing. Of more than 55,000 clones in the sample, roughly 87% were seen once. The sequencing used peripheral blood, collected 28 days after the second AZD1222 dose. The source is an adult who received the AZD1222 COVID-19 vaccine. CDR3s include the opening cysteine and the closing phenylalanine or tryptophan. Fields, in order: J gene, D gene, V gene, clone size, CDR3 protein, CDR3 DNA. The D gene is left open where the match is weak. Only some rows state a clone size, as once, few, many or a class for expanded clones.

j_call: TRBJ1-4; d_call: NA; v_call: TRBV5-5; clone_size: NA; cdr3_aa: CASSPVYQKLEKLFF; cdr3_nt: TGTGCCAGCAGCCCCGTTTACCAGAAACTAGAAAAACTGTTTTTT
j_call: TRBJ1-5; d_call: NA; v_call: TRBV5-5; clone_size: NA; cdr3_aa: CASSPTGSGYNQPQHF; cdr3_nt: TGTGCCAGCAGCCCCACGGGATCGGGATATAATCAGCCCCAGCATTTT
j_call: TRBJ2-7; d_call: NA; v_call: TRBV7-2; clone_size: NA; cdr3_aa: CASSRSLEQYF; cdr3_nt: TGTGCCAGCTCAAGGTCCCTCGAGCAGTACTTC
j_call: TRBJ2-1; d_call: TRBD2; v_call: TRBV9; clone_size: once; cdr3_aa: CASSGPRGGTYNEQFF; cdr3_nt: TGTGCCAGCAGCGGCCCCCGGGGGGGAACCTACAATGAGCAGTTCTTC
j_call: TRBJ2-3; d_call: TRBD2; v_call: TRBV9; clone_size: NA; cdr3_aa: CASSLGGASTDTQYF; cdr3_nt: TGTGCCAGCAGCCTCGGGGGGGCTAGCACAGATACGCAGTATTTT
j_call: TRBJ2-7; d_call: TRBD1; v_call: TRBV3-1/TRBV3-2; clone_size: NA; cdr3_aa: CASSHRDSTYEQYF; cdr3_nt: TGTGCCAGCAGCCACCGGGACAGCACCTACGAGCAGTACTTC
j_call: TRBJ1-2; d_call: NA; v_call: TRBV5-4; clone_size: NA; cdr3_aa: CASSWGGTAGPSESYTF; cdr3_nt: TGTGCCAGCAGCTGGGGCGGGACGGCGGGACCCTCTGAGAGCTACACCTTC
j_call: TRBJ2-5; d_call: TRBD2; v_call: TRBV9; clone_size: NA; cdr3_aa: CASSVPDGTSVSKTQYF; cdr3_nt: TGTGCCAGCAGCGTTCCCGACGGGACTAGCGTCAGCAAGACCCAGTACTTC
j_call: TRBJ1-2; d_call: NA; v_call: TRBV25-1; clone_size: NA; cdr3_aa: CASSTSYGYTF; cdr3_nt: TGTGCCAGCAGTACTAGCTATGGCTACACCTTC
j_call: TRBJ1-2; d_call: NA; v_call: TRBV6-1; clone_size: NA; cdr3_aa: CASSEAGRGGYTF; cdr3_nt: TGTGCCAGCAGTGAAGCCGGCAGGGGAGGCTACACCTTC
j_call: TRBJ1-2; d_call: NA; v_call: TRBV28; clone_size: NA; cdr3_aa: CASSFGRANYGYTF; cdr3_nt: TGTGCCAGCAGTTTTGGCAGAGCTAACTATGGCTACACCTTC
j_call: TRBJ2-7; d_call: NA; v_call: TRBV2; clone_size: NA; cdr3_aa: CASSAVGLRDEQYF; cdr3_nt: TGTGCCAGCAGTGCGGTGGGGCTGAGGGACGAGCAGTACTTC
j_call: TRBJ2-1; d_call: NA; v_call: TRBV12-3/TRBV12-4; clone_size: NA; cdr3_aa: CASSLVHSYEQFF; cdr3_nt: TGTGCCAGCAGTTTAGTACATAGCTATGAGCAGTTCTTC
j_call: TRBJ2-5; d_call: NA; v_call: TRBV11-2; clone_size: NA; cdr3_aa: CASSLDQKETQYF; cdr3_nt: TGTGCCAGCAGCTTAGATCAGAAAGAGACCCAGTACTTC
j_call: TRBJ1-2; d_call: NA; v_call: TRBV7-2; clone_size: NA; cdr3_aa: CASSLVGGVRYTF; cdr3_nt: TGTGCCAGCAGCTTGGTGGGGGGTGTTAGATACACCTTC
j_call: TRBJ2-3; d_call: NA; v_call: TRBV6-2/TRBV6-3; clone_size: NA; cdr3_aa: CASSTGVTQYF; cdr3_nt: TGTGCCAGCAGTACCGGAGTTACGCAGTATTTT
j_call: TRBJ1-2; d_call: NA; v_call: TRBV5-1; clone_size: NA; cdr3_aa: CASSPDVANYGYTF; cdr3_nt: TGCGCCAGCAGCCCTGACGTGGCGAACTATGGCTACACCTTC
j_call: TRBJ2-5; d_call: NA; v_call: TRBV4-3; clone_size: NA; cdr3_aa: CASSQDLGDRETQYF; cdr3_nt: TGCGCCAGCAGCCAAGATTTGGGGGATCGAGAGACCCAGTACTTC
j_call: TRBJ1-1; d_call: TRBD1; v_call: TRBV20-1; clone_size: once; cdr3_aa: CSASPGQGGTEAFF; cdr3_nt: TGCAGTGCTAGTCCCGGACAGGGTGGAACTGAAGCTTTCTTT
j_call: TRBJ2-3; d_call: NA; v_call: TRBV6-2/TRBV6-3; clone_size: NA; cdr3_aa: CASSYPATDTQYF; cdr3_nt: TGTGCCAGCAGTTATCCAGCCACAGATACGCAGTATTTT
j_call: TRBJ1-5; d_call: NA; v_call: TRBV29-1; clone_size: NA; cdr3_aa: CSVGKGLNQPQHF; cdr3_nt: TGCAGCGTTGGGAAAGGGCTCAATCAGCCCCAGCATTTT
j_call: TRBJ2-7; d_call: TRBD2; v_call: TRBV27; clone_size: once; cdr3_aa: CASSLTSGYYEQYF; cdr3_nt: TGTGCCAGCAGTTTGACTAGCGGATACTACGAGCAGTACTTC
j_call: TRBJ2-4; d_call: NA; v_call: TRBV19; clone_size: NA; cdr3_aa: CASSLYVRGTLLAKNIQYF; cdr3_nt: TGTGCCAGTAGCTTATACGTTAGGGGCACTCTTCTAGCCAAAAACATTCAGTACTTC
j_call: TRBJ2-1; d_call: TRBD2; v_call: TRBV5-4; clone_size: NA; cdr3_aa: CASSYTGLAGVREQFF; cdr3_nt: TGTGCCAGCAGCTACACCGGACTAGCGGGAGTAAGAGAGCAGTTCTTC
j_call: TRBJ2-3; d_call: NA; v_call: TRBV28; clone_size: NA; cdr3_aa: CASSLGTDTQYF; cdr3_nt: TGTGCCAGCAGTTTAGGCACAGATACGCAGTATTTT
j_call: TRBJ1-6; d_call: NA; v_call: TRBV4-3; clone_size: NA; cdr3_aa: CASSLDPGNSHSPLHF; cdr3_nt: TGCGCCAGCAGCCTCGATCCAGGGAACTCTCATTCACCCCTCCACTTT
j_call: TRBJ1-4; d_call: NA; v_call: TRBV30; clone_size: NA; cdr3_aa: CAWSQRGNEKLFF; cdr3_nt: TGTGCCTGGAGTCAAAGGGGAAATGAAAAACTGTTTTTT